The rows below give T cell receptor beta chains drawn from one sample of a study of STAT5B mutations in CD4+ large granular lymphocyte leukemia. Produced via immunoSEQ multiplex PCR; TCRdb's table is partial and in-frame only. The repertoire includes 45,000 to 55,000 clones, approximately 70% of them detected once, and 1.5% to 1.7% sits in the top ten. The specimen sequenced was CD4+ T cells from blood buffy coats. The receptors shown here come from a human donor in good health. Each CDR3 is given with its conserved first and last residue. Fields, in order: J gene, D gene, clone size, V gene, CDR3 length, CDR3 protein, CDR3 DNA. A D gene is named only where the DNA matches it firmly. Only part of the rows carry a size: once, few, many, or a class if the clone is expanded.

J: TRBJ2-3; D: .; size: .; V: TRBV30; length: 14; CDR3: CAWRYKPDTDTQYF; DNA: TGTGCCTGGAGATATAAGCCAGACACAGATACGCAGTATTTT
J: TRBJ2-1; D: TRBD2; size: .; V: TRBV2; length: 14; CDR3: CASMSGGAAGEQFF; DNA: TGTGCCAGTATGAGCGGGGGGGCCGCCGGGGAGCAGTTCTTC
J: TRBJ1-3; D: .; size: .; V: TRBV10-3; length: 14; CDR3: CAITTGDSGNTIYF; DNA: TGTGCCATCACCACGGGGGACTCTGGAAACACCATATATTTT
J: TRBJ2-3; D: TRBD2; size: .; V: TRBV19; length: 15; CDR3: CASTLAGLGTDTQYF; DNA: TGTGCCAGTACTTTAGCGGGGTTGGGAACAGATACGCAGTATTTT
J: TRBJ2-5; D: .; size: .; V: TRBV5-1; length: 14; CDR3: CASSLVGGQETQYF; DNA: TGCGCCAGCAGCTTGGTGGGGGGCCAAGAGACCCAGTACTTC
J: TRBJ1-2; D: .; size: few; V: TRBV2; length: 14; CDR3: CASIPDSSDYGYTF; DNA: TGTGCCAGCATCCCGGACTCGTCAGACTATGGCTACACCTTC
J: TRBJ2-5; D: .; size: .; V: TRBV5-8; length: 14; CDR3: CASSSRGGDETQYF; DNA: TGTGCCAGCAGCTCTCGCGGGGGCGACGAGACCCAGTACTTC
J: TRBJ1-1; D: .; size: few; V: TRBV2; length: 12; CDR3: CASSDLGTEAFF; DNA: TGTGCCAGCAGTGATCTTGGGACAGAAGCTTTCTTT
J: TRBJ2-1; D: .; size: .; V: TRBV4-2; length: 14; CDR3: CASSPGTSYNEQFF; DNA: TGTGCCAGCAGCCCCGGGACATCTTACAATGAGCAGTTCTTC
J: TRBJ2-2; D: .; size: few; V: TRBV7-9; length: 13; CDR3: CASSLAITGELFF; DNA: TGTGCCAGCAGCTTAGCTATCACCGGGGAGCTGTTTTTT